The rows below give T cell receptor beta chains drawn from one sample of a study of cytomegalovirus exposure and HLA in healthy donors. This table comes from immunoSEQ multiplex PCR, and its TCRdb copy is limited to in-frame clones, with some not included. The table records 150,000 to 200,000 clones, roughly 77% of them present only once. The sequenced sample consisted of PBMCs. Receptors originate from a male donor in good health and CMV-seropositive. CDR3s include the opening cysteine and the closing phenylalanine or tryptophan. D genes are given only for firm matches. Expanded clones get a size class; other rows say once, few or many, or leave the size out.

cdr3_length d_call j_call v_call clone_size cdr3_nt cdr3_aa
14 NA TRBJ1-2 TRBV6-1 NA TGTGCCAGCGTATACAGGGCGGGCTTCTATGGCTACACCTTC CASVYRAGFYGYTF
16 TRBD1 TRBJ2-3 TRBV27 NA TGTGCCAGCAGTGCCCCGGGACAGGGGGCAGGGGATACGCAGTATTTT CASSAPGQGAGDTQYF
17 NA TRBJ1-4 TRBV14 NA TGTGCCAGCAGCCAAGTACGCCAGACAGTCATTAATGAAAAACTGTTTTTT CASSQVRQTVINEKLFF
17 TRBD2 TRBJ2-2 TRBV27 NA TGTGCCAGCAGTCCCCCTAGCGGGAGGGCCAACACCGGGGAGCTGTTTTTT CASSPPSGRANTGELFF
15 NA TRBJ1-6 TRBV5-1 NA TGCGCCAGCAGCCCCCCGGGGGAGAGGGATTCACCCCTCCACTTT CASSPPGERDSPLHF
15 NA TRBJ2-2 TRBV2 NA TGTGCCAGCTCGTACAGGGCGGCGAACACCGGGGAGCTGTTTTTT CASSYRAANTGELFF
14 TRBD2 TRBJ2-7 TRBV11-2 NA TGTGCCAGCAGACGTAGCGGGAGTTCCTACGAGCAGTACTTC CASRRSGSSYEQYF
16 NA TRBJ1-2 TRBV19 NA TGTGCCAGTAGTATGGGAACAGGCTTCTCTAACTATGGCTACACCTTC CASSMGTGFSNYGYTF
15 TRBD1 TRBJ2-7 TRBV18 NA TGTGCCAGCTCACCGGGGACAGGTAATGCCTACGAGCAGTACTTC CASSPGTGNAYEQYF
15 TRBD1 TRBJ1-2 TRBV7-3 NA TGTGCCAGCAGCTTAACCCACGTGACAGGGACCGGCTACACCTTC CASSLTHVTGTGYTF
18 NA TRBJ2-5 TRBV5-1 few TGCGCCAGCAGCTTGGCCTCGTCTAGCTCCCCCCCTTTGGAGACCCAGTACTTC CASSLASSSSPPLETQYF
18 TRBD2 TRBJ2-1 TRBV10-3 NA TGTGCCATCAGTGAGCCGCCGGTGGGCGCGGGAGGAGTGTTTGAGCAGTTCTTC CAISEPPVGAGGVFEQFF
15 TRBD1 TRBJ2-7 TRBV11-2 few TGTGCCAGCAGCCCTCGGGACAGGGGATCCTACGAGCAGTACTTC CASSPRDRGSYEQYF
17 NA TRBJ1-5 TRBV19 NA TGTGCCAGTAGAACCGCCCCCCTGGTACGAGGGAATCAGCCCCAGCATTTT CASRTAPLVRGNQPQHF
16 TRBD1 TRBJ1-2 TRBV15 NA TGTGCCACCAGCAGAGGATACAGACAGGGGGCTAATGGCTACACCTTC CATSRGYRQGANGYTF
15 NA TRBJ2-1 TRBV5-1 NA TGCGCCAGCAGCTTGGTAAGCGAGACCTACAATGAGCAGTTCTTC CASSLVSETYNEQFF
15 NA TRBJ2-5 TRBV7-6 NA TGTGCCAGCAGCTTAAGTGGGCCGGGGTTTGAGACCCAGTACTTC CASSLSGPGFETQYF
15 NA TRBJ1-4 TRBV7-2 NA TGTGCCAGCAGCGCCGCTTCAGGGATAGACGAAAAACTGTTTTTT CASSAASGIDEKLFF
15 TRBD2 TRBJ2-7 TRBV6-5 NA TGTGCCAGCAGTTACTCCGGAGCGGGGGACTACGAGCAGTACTTC CASSYSGAGDYEQYF
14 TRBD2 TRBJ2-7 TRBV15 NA TGTGCCACCAGCAGGACTAGCGGGGCCTACGAGCAGTACTTC CATSRTSGAYEQYF
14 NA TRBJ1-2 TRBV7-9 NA TGTGCCAGCAGCTCGGACACCTCTAACTATGGCTACACCTTC CASSSDTSNYGYTF
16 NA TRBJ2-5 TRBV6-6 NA TGTGCCAGCACCCACAAAACAGCGGCGCCCGGGGGGACCCAGTACTTC CASTHKTAAPGGTQYF
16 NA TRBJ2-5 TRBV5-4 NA TGTGCCAGCAGCTTGGATTTGAACACAGGGCAAGAGACCCAGTACTTC CASSLDLNTGQETQYF
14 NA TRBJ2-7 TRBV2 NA TGTGCCACCGATCCCCGGGGTCGCGTGTACGAGCAGTACTTC CATDPRGRVYEQYF
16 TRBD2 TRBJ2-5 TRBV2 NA TGTGCCAGCAGTGATCCCGCGACTAGCGGGGGAGAGACCCAGTACTTC CASSDPATSGGETQYF
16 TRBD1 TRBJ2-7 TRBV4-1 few TGCGCCAGCAGCCAAGAGGTCCGGGACAGACTTCACGAGCAGTACTTC CASSQEVRDRLHEQYF
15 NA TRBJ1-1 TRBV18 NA TGTGCCAGCTCACCCGCTACAGAGCTGAACACTGAAGCTTTCTTT CASSPATELNTEAFF
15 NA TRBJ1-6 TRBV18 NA TGTGCCAGCTCACCCGCGCCCTCCTATAATTCACCCCTCCACTTT CASSPAPSYNSPLHF
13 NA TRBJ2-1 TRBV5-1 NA TGCGCCAGCAGCTTCAGCGTAGACAATGAGCAGTTCTTC CASSFSVDNEQFF
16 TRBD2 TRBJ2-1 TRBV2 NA TGTGCCAGCAGGACCCCGGGACTAGCGGGAGGGGGTGAGCAGTTCTTC CASRTPGLAGGGEQFF
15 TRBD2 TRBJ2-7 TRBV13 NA TGTGCCAGCAGCTCCCGGACTAGCGGGTCCTACGAGCAGTACTTC CASSSRTSGSYEQYF
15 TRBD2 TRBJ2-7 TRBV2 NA TGTGCCAGCAGTGAAAGGGGAGCGGGGGCCTACGAGCAGTACTTC CASSERGAGAYEQYF